Detailed here is one TCR beta chain. Its antigen is currently unknown. The source of the sample is a study of CD4 T cells in relation to SARS-CoV-2 and coronaviruses. General observations from the study: SARS-CoV-2-driven expansion was significantly weaker in crossreactive than monoreactive clones.

Repertoires were generated with immunoSEQ multiplex PCR, while TCRdb's copy carries only in-frame clones and drops some. The repertoire consists of 20,000 to 25,000 clones, with about three quarters occurring once and the leading ten covering about a sixth. CDR3 length: 14 amino acids. CDR1 and CDR2 (germline): SGHTS, YDEGEE. V lost 4 bases and J lost 8, with 18 bases in between. CD4+ T cells from unexposed donors were obtained before the COVID-19 pandemic (2011-2018). CD4+ T cells were isolated from the cells after around eleven days of culture. Source material: CD4+ T cells from PBMCs, cultured in vitro. The origin of this receptor is a human donor in good health. The gene calls are TRBV5-8 and TRBJ1-2; tentatively, D is TRBD1 (6 bases). CDR3 bases: TGTGCCAGCAGCGTGGACGGGGGGGCAGGGGGCTACACCTTC. Encoded protein: CASSVDGGAGGYTF.